Following are 14 T cell receptor beta chains from one sample sequenced in a study of early T cells in non-severe SARS-CoV-2 infection (dated by TCRdb to about 2021). Libraries were prepared through 5' RACE. TCRdb lists the instrument as NextSeq 500. TCRdb reran the public reads through fastp at Q25 and MiXCR, keeping productive beta chains. For every CDR3 protein sequence, its rows merge into one entry that carries the most common genes and DNA. In all, the sample holds some 59,000 distinct CDR3 sequences, and 8.7% of those were seen once. The top ten clonotypes cover 3.9% of the sample. The sequencing used whole blood, collected at baseline. All receptors derive from an adult who was a healthcare worker with PCR-confirmed SARS-CoV-2 infection or an uninfected control (not recorded which).

In its sample, this clonotype was seen many times. The chain links TRBV6-6 to TRBJ1-1; 10 positions match TRBD1. The trim removed 8 bases at V and 4 bases at J, leaving 13 bases unmatched. Germline CDR1 reads MNHNY; CDR2 reads SVGAGI (reference sequence). This CDR3 comprises 16 residues. In nucleotides, the CDR3 is TGTGCCAGCGCTCGAGGACAGGGGGTCCGAGGCACTGAAGCTTTCTTT. Protein sequence: CASARGQGVRGTEAFF.

This clonotype was counted only a few times. The chain has TRBV12-3 or TRBV12-4 and TRBJ1-6; no reliable D call. This CDR3 spans 13 amino acids. V lost 5 bases and J lost 4, with 6 bases in between. The CDR3 sequence is CASSKGYNSPLHF. The CDR3 DNA follows: TGTGCCAGCAGTAAGGGTTATAATTCACCCCTCCACTTT.

On this clonotype: Given a much more abundant clone one base away, this may be a read error. The genes are TRBV6-1 and TRBJ2-3, with 7 bases identical to TRBD2. The length of the CDR3 is 14 residues. Germline CDR1 and CDR2: MNHNS and SASEGT. CDR3 region: CTSTRGGSTDTQYF. CDR3 DNA: TGTACCAGCACACGCGGGGGAAGCACAGATACGCAGTATTTT.

The genes are TRBV27 and TRBJ1-2; 9 positions match TRBD1. With V trimmed by 3 bases and J by 8 bases, 7 bases remained unmatched. Germline V gene lookup returns CDR1 MNHEY and CDR2 SMNVEV (reference sequence). CDR3 size: 14 residues. The CDR3 sequence: CASSFLGQGMGYTF. CDR3 in DNA: TGTGCCAGCAGTTTCTTGGGACAGGGTATGGGCTACACCTTC.

This clonotype showed up just a few times. The rearrangement joins TRBV6-1 to TRBJ2-3; a possible D gene is TRBD2 (6 bases). The CDR3 spans 14 residues. V was trimmed by 8 bases and J by 0 bases, leaving 12 bases between them. CDR1 is MNHNS, CDR2 SASEGT, per germline. CDR3 bases: TGTGCCAGCGGGGCGGGGACTAGCACAGATACGCAGTATTTT. Translated: CASGAGTSTDTQYF.

V gene TRBV2 combines with J gene TRBJ2-7; D unresolved. The V gene's germline CDR1 is SNHLY and CDR2 FYNNEI. V was shortened by 3 bases and J by 3 bases, with 3 bases between the two germline ends. The CDR3 length is 11 residues. The CDR3 protein is CASSDFYEQYF. The CDR3 DNA is TGTGCCAGCAGTGATTTCTACGAGCAGTACTTC.

The chain is built from TRBV28 and TRBJ2-5; the D call may be TRBD1 or TRBD2 (6 bases each). The V and J ends lost 4 bases and 7 bases respectively, with 19 bases between them. Per the germline V gene, CDR1 is MDHEN and CDR2 is SYDVKM. This CDR3 is 15 amino acids long. The CDR3 here is CASSSTGSREATQYF. The CDR3, as DNA: TGTGCCAGCAGTTCCACAGGGTCAAGGGAGGCGACCCAGTACTTC.

The sample holds many counts of this clonotype. The chain joins TRBV19 to TRBJ1-2; D is ambiguous. This CDR3 comprises 13 residues. With 4 bases removed from V and 3 bases from J, the gap between germline ends came to 9 bases. Germline V gene lookup returns CDR1 LNHDA and CDR2 SQIVND (reference sequence). The CDR3 nucleotides read TGTGCCAGTAGTAGACGGACGGACTATGGCTACACCTTC. Protein: CASSRRTDYGYTF.

This clonotype was seen only once. This chain links TRBV12-5 with TRBJ2-3, with 10 bases that match TRBD2. The CDR3 is 16 residues long. CDR1 and CDR2 (germline): LGHNT, FRNRAP. V shed 5 bases and J 4 bases; nucleotides not matched to a gene: 9. CDR3 sequence: CASGPPLAGGADTQYF. The CDR3, as DNA: TGTGCTAGTGGTCCTCCCTTAGCGGGAGGCGCAGATACGCAGTATTTT.

In its sample, this clonotype was seen many times. The chain carries TRBV29-1 and TRBJ2-3; D tentatively fits TRBD1 or TRBD2 (6 bases each). Per the germline V gene, CDR1 is SQVTM and CDR2 is ANQGSEA. Deletions cut 7 bases from V and 3 bases from J, with 17 bases between. CDR3 length equals 14 residues. This CDR3 is CSGRGVQLTDTQYF. The CDR3 region has the DNA TGCAGCGGTAGGGGGGTCCAGCTGACAGATACGCAGTATTTT.

The chain links TRBV19 to TRBJ2-6; 7 bases align to TRBD1. In germline, CDR1 is LNHDA, CDR2 SQIVND (reference sequence). Trimming took 9 bases from V and 0 from J; bases not matched to a gene: 8. The CDR3 contains 16 residues. CDR3: CASKGTDYSGANVLTF. CDR3 DNA: TGTGCCAGCAAGGGGACAGACTACTCTGGGGCCAACGTCCTGACTTTC.

This clonotype was recorded many times. The V call is TRBV7-9, the J call TRBJ2-5; 10 nucleotides align to TRBD1. V shed 2 bases, J shed 4 bases, and the junction held 4 bases outside the gene matches. Germline CDR1 reads SEHNR; CDR2 reads FQNEAQ (reference sequence). The CDR3 sequence is 15 residues long. CDR3 nucleotide sequence: TGTGCCAGCAGCTTAAGGACAGGGGGAGGAGAGACCCAGTACTTC. Residues: CASSLRTGGGETQYF.

This clonotype was detected only a few times. The V call is TRBV30, the J call TRBJ2-2; tentatively, D is TRBD1 or TRBD2 (5 bases each). The V and J ends lost 8 bases and 1 base respectively, with 14 bases between them. The germline V gene has CDR1 GTSNPN and CDR2 SVGIG (reference sequence). The CDR3 consists of 14 residues. DNA of the CDR3: TGTGCCGGGGCGGGCGGTCTGAACACCGGGGAGCTGTTTTTT. Its protein is CAGAGGLNTGELFF. Full variable domain (remainder filled in from reference TRBV30 and TRBJ2-2): SQTIHQWPATLVQPVGSPLSLECTVEGTSNPNLYWYRQAAGRGLQLLFYSVGIGQISSEVPQNLSASRPQDRQFILSSKKLLLSDSGFYLCAGAGGLNTGELFFGEGSRLTVL.

This clonotype was found once. The gene calls are TRBV7-2 and TRBJ2-3, with 8 nucleotides matching TRBD2. Germline CDR1 SGHTA, CDR2 FQGNSA. The CDR3 runs to 17 residues. V was pared by 5 bases and J by 3 bases, with 13 bases of the junction left unmatched. The CDR3 coding sequence is TGTGCCAGCAGCCCCGATCGGCTAGCGGGCGGGACAGATACGCAGTATTTT. Translating it yields CASSPDRLAGGTDTQYF.